This T cell receptor beta chain appears in the sequencing data of a study of beta chain features in type 1 diabetes. Overall study results and limits: Type 1 diabetes patients had TCRB CDR3s that were shorter (moderately but significantly so) in all four CD4+ subsets. It was not settled here whether HLA type affects TCRB rearrangement.

Trimming removed 7 bases from V and 2 bases from J, with 15 bases in between. Germline assignment: CDR1 SNHLY and CDR2 FYNNEI. The CDR3 runs 15 residues. This clone was observed a handful of times. Its antigen is not identified. cDNA synthesis used the whole RNA isolate, giving expressed TCRB sequences. Sequenced by immunoSEQ multiplex PCR; TCRdb stores in-frame clones only, minus some. The sample holds 600,000 or so clones, around 12% seen once. One heparinised draw, averaging roughly 100 mL, was taken per donor. CD4+ cells of the naive, central memory, regulatory and stem cell-like memory types were sorted via CD45RO/CCR7/CD25/CD127/CD95/CD27.

The sequenced material came from naive CD4+ T cells from blood. This chain links TRBV2 with TRBJ1-5, with D possibly being TRBD1 (5 bases). The source is a young man with type 1 diabetes. The CDR3 is CASNQGEIGNQPQHF. CDR3 DNA: TGTGCCAGCAATCAGGGAGAAATTGGCAATCAGCCCCAGCATTTT.